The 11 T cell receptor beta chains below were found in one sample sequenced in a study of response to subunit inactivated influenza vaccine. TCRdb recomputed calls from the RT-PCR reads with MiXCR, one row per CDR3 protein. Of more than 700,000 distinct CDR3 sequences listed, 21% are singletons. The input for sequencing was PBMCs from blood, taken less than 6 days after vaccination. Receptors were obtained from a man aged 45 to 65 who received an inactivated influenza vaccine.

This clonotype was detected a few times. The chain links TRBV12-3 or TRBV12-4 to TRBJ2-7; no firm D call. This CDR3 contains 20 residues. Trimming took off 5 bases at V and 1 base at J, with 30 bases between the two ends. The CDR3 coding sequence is TGTGCCAGCAGTATACGACACCCCTTGATTCGCTATAGGGATTCCTACGAGCAGTACTTC. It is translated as CASSIRHPLIRYRDSYEQYF.

DNA of the CDR3: TGTGCCAGCAGTAGGACAGGGGGCGATTATTCACCCCTCCACTTT. Translated: CASSRTGGDYSPLHF. The V and J genes are TRBV7-2 and TRBJ1-6; the match to TRBD1 covers 11 bases. There are 15 residues in the CDR3. With 6 bases clipped from V and 8 bases from J, the junction kept 6 bases outside the gene matches. Germline assignment: CDR1 SGHTA and CDR2 FQGNSA.

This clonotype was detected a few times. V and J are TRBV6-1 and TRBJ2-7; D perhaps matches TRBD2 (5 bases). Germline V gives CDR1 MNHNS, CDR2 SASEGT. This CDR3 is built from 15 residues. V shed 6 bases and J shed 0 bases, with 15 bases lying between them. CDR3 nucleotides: TGTGCCAGCAGGGTGGGAGTCTCCAGCTCCTACGAGCAGTACTTC. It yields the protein CASRVGVSSSYEQYF.

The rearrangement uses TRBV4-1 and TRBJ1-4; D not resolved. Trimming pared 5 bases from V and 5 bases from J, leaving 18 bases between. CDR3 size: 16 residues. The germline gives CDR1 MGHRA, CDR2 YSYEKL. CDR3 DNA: TGCGCCAGCAGCACGTTTCCCGGGAGAGCAAATGAAAAACTGTTTTTT. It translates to CASSTFPGRANEKLFF.

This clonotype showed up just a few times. As DNA, the CDR3 is TGTGCCGTAGGAGACAAATACAATGAGCAGTTCTTC. It is translated as CAVGDKYNEQFF. The chain uses TRBV7-9 and TRBJ2-1; no clear D. This CDR3 region has 12 residues. The V and J ends lost 11 bases and 4 bases respectively, with 12 bases between them. The germline CDR1 and CDR2 sequences are SEHNR and FQNEAQ (reference sequence).

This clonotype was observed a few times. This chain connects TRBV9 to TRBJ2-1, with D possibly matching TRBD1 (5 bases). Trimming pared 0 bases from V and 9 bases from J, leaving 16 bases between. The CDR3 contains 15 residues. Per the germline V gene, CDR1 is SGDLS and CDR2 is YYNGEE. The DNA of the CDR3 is TGTGCCAGCAGCGTAGAGTGGGCAGGGTTGGGTGAGCAGTTCTTC. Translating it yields CASSVEWAGLGEQFF.

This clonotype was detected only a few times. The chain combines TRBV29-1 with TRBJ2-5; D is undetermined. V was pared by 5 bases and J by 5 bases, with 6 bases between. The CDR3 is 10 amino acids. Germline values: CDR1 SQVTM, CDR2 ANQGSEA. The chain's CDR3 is CSVFSETQYF. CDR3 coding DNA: TGCAGCGTTTTCTCGGAGACCCAGTACTTC.

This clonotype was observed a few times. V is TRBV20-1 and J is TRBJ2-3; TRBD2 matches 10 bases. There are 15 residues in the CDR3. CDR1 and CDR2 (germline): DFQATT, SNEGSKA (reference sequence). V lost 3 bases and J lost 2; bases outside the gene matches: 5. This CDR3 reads CSARNSGGLTDTQYF. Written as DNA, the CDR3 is TGCAGTGCTAGGAATAGCGGGGGGCTCACAGATACGCAGTATTTT.

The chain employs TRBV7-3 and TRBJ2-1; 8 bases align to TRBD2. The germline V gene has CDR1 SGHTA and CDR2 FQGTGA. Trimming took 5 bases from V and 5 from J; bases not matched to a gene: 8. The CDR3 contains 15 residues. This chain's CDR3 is CASSKGLDRDNEQFF. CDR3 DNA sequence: TGTGCCAGCAGCAAGGGACTAGATAGGGACAATGAGCAGTTCTTC.

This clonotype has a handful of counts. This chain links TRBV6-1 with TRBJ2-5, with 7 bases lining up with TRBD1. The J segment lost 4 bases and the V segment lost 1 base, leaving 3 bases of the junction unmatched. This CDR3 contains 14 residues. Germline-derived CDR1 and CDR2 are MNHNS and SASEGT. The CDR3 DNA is TGTGCCAGCAGTGAAGGACACAGGGGAGAGACCCAGTACTTC. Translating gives CASSEGHRGETQYF.

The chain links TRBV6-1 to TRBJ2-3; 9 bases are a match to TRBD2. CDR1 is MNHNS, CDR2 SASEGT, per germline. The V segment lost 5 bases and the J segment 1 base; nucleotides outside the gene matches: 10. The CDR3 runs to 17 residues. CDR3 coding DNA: TGTGCCAGCAGTCCGAGCGGGGGGCCGGGGGGCACAGATACGCAGTATTTT. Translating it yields CASSPSGGPGGTDTQYF.